This T cell receptor beta chain was profiled in a study of CD8 T cells in ankylosing spondylitis. Study-wide results and limits: Researchers report that disease-linked clones proved CD8+ and relatively rare in peripheral blood. Ankylosing spondylitis blood appeared to be characterized by a TCR beta motif of under ten highly homologous variants. Earlier literature documents some of the motif variants in reactive arthritis synovial fluid and blood.

V was pared by 5 bases and J by 0 bases, with 11 bases between. The CDR3 is 15 amino acids. Germline V CDR1 and CDR2: KGHDR, SFDVKD. Notes on this clonotype: The target antigen is unknown.

Preparation of TCR beta libraries was done by quantitative 5'-RACE with molecular barcodes. TCRdb fed the 5' RACE reads into MiXCR, producing one record per CDR3 protein. The top ten clones hold around 4% of a sample with fewer than 250,000 distinct CDR3 sequences, roughly a third of them seen once. This receptor was obtained from a male donor with ankylosing spondylitis or in good health (not recorded which). The chain employs TRBV24-1 and TRBJ2-3; TRBD2 might be the D (5 bases). Sample: blood, either unsorted or a sorted T cell fraction (not recorded which). CDR3 nucleotides: TGTGCCACCAGTGGTCGGGGATGGAGCACAGATACGCAGTATTTT. The encoded protein is CATSGRGWSTDTQYF.